This T cell receptor beta chain originates from a study of shared clonotypes between healthy human individuals. On the study more broadly: Sampling drew on donors who were a couple of women and three men aged 18 to 49.

The CDR3 is made up of 16 amino acids. Germline V gene sequence: CDR1 SNHLY, CDR2 FYNNEI. Trimming stripped 8 bases from V and 4 bases from J, with 21 bases between. How the authors handled the data: Junction-only sequences without quality scores were provided by ImmunoSEQ, so filtering was different. TCRdb keeps only in-frame clones here, not all; method: immunoSEQ multiplex PCR. Clonal size and the V and J genes are those of that table, whereas D and trimming came from the DNA. The sample comprises about 550,000 clones, 95% to 96% of which are singletons, and 0.11% rests with the top ten. Terminally differentiated effector memory CD45RA+ cells were left out of the naive CD8 fraction, which was CD45RO-negative and positively selected for CCR7.

The chain is built from TRBV2 and TRBJ2-1; D might be TRBD2 (6 bases). Sequencing used naive CD8+ T cells sorted from blood. This TCR came from a woman in her 30s in good health. This CDR3 reads CASLEDGGVRYNEQFF. As DNA, the CDR3 is TGTGCCAGCCTCGAAGACGGGGGAGTACGTTACAATGAGCAGTTCTTC.